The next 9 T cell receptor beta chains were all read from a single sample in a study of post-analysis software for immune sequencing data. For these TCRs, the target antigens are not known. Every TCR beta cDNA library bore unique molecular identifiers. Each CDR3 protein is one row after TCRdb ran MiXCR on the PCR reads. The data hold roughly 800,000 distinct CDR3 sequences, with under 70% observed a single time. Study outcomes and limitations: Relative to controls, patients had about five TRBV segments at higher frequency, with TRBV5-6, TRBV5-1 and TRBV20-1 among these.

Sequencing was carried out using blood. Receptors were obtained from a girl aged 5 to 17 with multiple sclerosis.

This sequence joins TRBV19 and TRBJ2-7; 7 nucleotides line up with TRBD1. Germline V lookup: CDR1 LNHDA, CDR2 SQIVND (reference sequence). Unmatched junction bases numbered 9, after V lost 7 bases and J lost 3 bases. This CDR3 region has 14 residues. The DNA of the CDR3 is TGTGCCAGTAACAAACCGGGACAGCACTACGAGCAGTACTTC. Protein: CASNKPGQHYEQYF.

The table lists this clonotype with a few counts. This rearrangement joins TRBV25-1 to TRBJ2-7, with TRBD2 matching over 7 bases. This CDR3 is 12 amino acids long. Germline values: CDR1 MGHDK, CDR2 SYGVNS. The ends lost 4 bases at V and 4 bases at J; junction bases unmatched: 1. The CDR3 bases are TGTGCCAGCAGTGCGGGACTATACGAGCAGTACTTC. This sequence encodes CASSAGLYEQYF.

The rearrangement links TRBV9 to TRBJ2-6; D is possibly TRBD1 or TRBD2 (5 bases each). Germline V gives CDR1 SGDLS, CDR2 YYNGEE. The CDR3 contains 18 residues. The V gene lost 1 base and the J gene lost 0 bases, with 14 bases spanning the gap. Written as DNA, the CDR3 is TGTGCCAGCAGCGTATCGGGGACGTCGGACTCTGGGGCCAACGTCCTGACTTTC. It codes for CASSVSGTSDSGANVLTF.

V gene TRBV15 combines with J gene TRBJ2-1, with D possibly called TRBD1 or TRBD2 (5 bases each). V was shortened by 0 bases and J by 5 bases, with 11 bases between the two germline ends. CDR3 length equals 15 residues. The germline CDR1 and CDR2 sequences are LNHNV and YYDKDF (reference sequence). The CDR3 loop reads CATSRDSGSDNEQFF. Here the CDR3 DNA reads TGTGCCACCAGCAGAGATTCAGGGAGCGACAATGAGCAGTTCTTC.

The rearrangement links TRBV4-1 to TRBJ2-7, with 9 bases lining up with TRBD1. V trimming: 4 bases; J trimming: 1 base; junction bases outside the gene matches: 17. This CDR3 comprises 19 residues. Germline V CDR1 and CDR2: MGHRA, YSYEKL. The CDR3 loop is CASSLFEGLPGQGSYEQYF. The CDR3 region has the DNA TGCGCCAGCAGCCTTTTCGAAGGTCTACCGGGACAGGGATCCTACGAGCAGTACTTC.

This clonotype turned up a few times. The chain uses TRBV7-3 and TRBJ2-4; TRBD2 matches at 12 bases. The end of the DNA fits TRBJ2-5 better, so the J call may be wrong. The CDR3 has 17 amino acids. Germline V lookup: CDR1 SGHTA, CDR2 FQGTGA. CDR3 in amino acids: CASSPSGTSGLQETQYF. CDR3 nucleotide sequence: TGTGCCAGCAGCCCCTCCGGGACTAGCGGGCTCCAAGAGACCCAGTACTTC.

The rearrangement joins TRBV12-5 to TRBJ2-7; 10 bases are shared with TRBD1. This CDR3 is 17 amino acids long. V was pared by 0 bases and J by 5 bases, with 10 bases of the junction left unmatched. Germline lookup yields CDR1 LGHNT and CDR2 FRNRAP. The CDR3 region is CASGLVGGQGKRNEQYF. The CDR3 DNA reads TGTGCTAGTGGTTTGGTAGGGGGACAGGGGAAGAGGAACGAGCAGTACTTC.

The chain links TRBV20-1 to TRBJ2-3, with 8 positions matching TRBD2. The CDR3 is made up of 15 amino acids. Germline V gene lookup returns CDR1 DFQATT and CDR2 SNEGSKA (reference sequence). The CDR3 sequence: CPREGEGRVTDTQYF. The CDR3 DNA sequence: TGCCCCCGGGAGGGGGAGGGCCGTGTCACAGATACGCAGTATTTT.

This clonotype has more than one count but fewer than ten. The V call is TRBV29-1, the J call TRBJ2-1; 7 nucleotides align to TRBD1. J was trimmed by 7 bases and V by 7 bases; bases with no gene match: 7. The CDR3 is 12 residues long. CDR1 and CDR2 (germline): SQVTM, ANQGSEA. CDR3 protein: CSAPGQPNEQFF. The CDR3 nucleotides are TGCAGCGCTCCGGGACAGCCTAATGAGCAGTTCTTC.